The clone carrying this TCR beta chain was counted at least ten times. Its cognate antigen is unknown. iRepertoire HTBI primers and Arm-PCR of CDR3 regions built TCR beta libraries. TCRdb re-analysed the multiplex PCR reads in MiXCR, keeping a single row per CDR3 protein. The sample includes about 370,000 distinct CDR3 sequences, roughly a sixth of them seen just once. The data were obtained in a study of regulatory T cells in long-lasting Graves disease. Germline CDR1 and CDR2: SQVTM and ANQGSEA. The CDR3 consists of 14 residues. V gave up 1 base and J gave up 2 bases; unmatched junction bases: 0. This sample's time point: newly diagnosed GD, antithyroid drugs for less than 3 months. PBMC-derived RNA was used for the TCR library. Study observations and caveats: Persistent disease was characterized by preferential usage of TRBV28, TRBJ1-2 and TRBJ2-5.

The source is a female donor with Graves disease. The sample was peripheral blood mononuclear cells (PBMCs), taken at new diagnosis, from a patient treated with antithyroid drugs. The chain couples TRBV29-1 to TRBJ2-1, with TRBD1 matching over 9 bases. The CDR3 nucleotides are TGCAGCGTTGAAGGACAGGGGGCCTACAATGAGCAGTTCTTC. This sequence encodes CSVEGQGAYNEQFF.